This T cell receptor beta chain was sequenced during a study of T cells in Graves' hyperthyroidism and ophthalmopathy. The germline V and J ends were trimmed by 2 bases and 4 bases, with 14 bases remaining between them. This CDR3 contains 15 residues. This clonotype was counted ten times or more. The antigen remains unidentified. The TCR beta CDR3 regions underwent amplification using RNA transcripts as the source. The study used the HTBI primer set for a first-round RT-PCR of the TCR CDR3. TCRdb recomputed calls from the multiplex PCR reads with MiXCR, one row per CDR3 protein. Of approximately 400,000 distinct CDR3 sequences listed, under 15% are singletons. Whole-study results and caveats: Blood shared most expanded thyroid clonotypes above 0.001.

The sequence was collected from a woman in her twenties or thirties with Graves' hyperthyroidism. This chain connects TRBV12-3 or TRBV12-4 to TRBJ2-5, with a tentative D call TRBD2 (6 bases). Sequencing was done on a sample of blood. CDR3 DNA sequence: TGTGCCAGCAGTTTACTGAGGCAGGGAGGAGAGACCCAGTACTTC. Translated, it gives CASSLLRQGGETQYF.